The 13 T cell receptor beta chains in this list originate from one sample, sequenced in a study of the immune and genomic landscape of osteosarcoma. Primary, local recurrence and metastasis osteosarcoma tumors were taken after treatment from poor-prognosis patients. The data were produced by immunoSEQ multiplex PCR, yet TCRdb's version contains in-frame clones alone and is incomplete. The table has some 10,000 clones, 70% to 80% seen once. The material sequenced was osteosarcoma tumor tissue from the lung. All receptors derive from a human donor with osteosarcoma.

The V and J genes are TRBV18 and TRBJ2-1; 13 bases map to TRBD2. In germline, CDR1 is KGHSH, CDR2 LQKENI. CDR3 length: 16 residues. The junction had 5 bases not matched to a gene; V was cut back by 3 bases and J by 6 bases. The CDR3 sequence is CASSPGLAGAGNEQFF. CDR3 in DNA: TGTGCCAGCTCACCCGGACTAGCGGGAGCGGGCAATGAGCAGTTCTTC. The full variable domain, in which reference TRBV18 and TRBJ2-1 provide the parts outside the CDR3, is NAGVMQNPRHLVRRRGQEARLRCSPMKGHSHVYWYRQLPEEGLKFMVYLQKENIIDESGMPKERFSAEFPKEGPSILRIQQVVRGDSAAYFCASSPGLAGAGNEQFFGPGTRLTVL.

This chain joins TRBV5-1 and TRBJ2-7, with D perhaps TRBD2 (6 bases). Germline-derived CDR1 and CDR2 are SGHRS and YFSETQ. The CDR3 extends over 16 amino acids. Deletions cut 1 base from V and 5 bases from J, with 19 bases between. CDR3 nucleotides: TGCGCCAGCAGCTTGTTGTCTGTAGCGGAACCCCACGAGCAGTACTTC. Translated: CASSLLSVAEPHEQYF.

This chain links TRBV28 with TRBJ2-5, with 9 bases that match TRBD2. Germline V lookup: CDR1 MDHEN, CDR2 SYDVKM. The CDR3 sequence is 17 residues long. Unmatched junction bases numbered 10, after V lost 1 base and J lost 4 bases. The CDR3 sequence is CASSLSWREGPRETQYF. The CDR3 DNA reads as TGTGCCAGCAGTTTATCGTGGCGGGAGGGCCCTCGAGAGACCCAGTACTTC.

This clone is classed as medium-sized. The genes are TRBV19 and TRBJ2-4; maybe TRBD2 (5 bases). V was clipped by 5 bases and J by 7 bases, with 18 bases between them. CDR1 and CDR2 (germline): LNHDA, SQIVND (reference sequence). This CDR3 has 15 residues. CDR3 DNA sequence: TGTGCCAGTAGTTCGGGGTCCACGTCCGGGAACATTCAGTACTTC. Translating it yields CASSSGSTSGNIQYF.

The J gene is TRBJ1-2, the V gene TRBV6-6; D uncertain. Deletions cut 5 bases from V and 0 bases from J, with 7 bases between. This CDR3 comprises 13 residues. From germline, CDR1 is MNHNY and CDR2 SVGAGI (reference sequence). CDR3: CASSLDPNYGYTF. The CDR3 DNA reads TGTGCCAGCAGTCTGGACCCTAACTATGGCTACACCTTC.

This clone has only one observation. V is TRBV6-6 and J is TRBJ1-1, with D possibly matching TRBD1 (6 bases). The V end lost 0 bases, the J end lost 3 bases, and 8 bases lay between the germline ends. The germline gives CDR1 MNHNY, CDR2 SVGAGI (reference sequence). The CDR3 spans 14 residues. Here the CDR3 reads CASSYSQGYTEAFF. The CDR3 nucleotides read TGTGCCAGCAGTTACTCGCAGGGGTACACTGAAGCTTTCTTT.

This chain links TRBV2 with TRBJ2-7; D may be TRBD2 (5 bases). V was clipped by 6 bases and J by 7 bases, with 13 bases between them. CDR1 is SNHLY and CDR2 is FYNNEI in the germline V gene. The CDR3 spans 12 residues. CDR3 amino acids: CASRRDEREQYF. The CDR3 nucleotides read TGTGCCAGCAGACGGGATGAGAGGGAGCAGTACTTC.

The CDR3 spells CASSQGGGNSPLHF. CDR3 nucleotides: TGTGCCAGCAGCCAGGGGGGTGGGAATTCACCCCTCCACTTT. V gene TRBV28 combines with J gene TRBJ1-6; 7 bases agree with TRBD1. CDR1 and CDR2 (germline): MDHEN, SYDVKM. The CDR3 consists of 14 residues. J lost 7 bases, V lost 6 bases, and 6 bases had no gene match. Supplemented by reference TRBV28 and TRBJ1-6, the full variable domain reads DVKVTQSSRYLVKRTGEKVFLECVQDMDHENMFWYRQDPGLGLRLIYFSYDVKMKEKGDIPEGYSVSREKKERFSLILESASTNQTSMYLCASSQGGGNSPLHFGNGTRLTVT.

The CDR3 is CASSEARSWNNEQFF. CDR3 nucleotides: TGTGCCAGCAGTGAAGCTAGGTCGTGGAACAATGAGCAGTTCTTC. This rearrangement joins TRBV6-1 to TRBJ2-1, with unresolved D. This CDR3 is built from 15 residues. Looked up from germline, CDR1 is MNHNS and CDR2 is SASEGT. Trimming removed 0 bases at V and 5 bases at J, with 11 bases between.

The rearrangement links TRBV18 to TRBJ2-1; possibly TRBD1 or TRBD2 for D (5 bases each). The CDR3 consists of 14 residues. V was shortened by 2 bases and J by 6 bases, with 11 bases between the two germline ends. Germline-derived CDR1 and CDR2 are KGHSH and LQKENI. CDR3 protein: CASSPTGLINEQFF. The CDR3 DNA follows: TGTGCCAGCTCACCAACGGGGCTCATCAATGAGCAGTTCTTC.

V is TRBV28 and J is TRBJ2-5, with D possibly being TRBD2 (5 bases). Trimming took off 4 bases at V and 1 base at J, with 16 bases between the two ends. The length of the CDR3 is 16 residues. Germline V gene sequence: CDR1 MDHEN, CDR2 SYDVKM. The CDR3 DNA reads TGTGCCAGCAGTTCCACAAACACGGGATTCCAAGAGACCCAGTACTTC. Translating gives CASSSTNTGFQETQYF.

The rearrangement joins TRBV28 to TRBJ2-2; weak D call: TRBD1 (6 bases). Germline V lookup: CDR1 MDHEN, CDR2 SYDVKM. The CDR3 runs to 15 residues. V was cut by 5 bases and J by 3 bases, with 13 bases left in between. CDR3 sequence: CASSDYGTHTGELFF. Here the CDR3 DNA reads TGTGCCAGCAGTGACTACGGGACACACACCGGGGAGCTGTTTTTT.

The rearrangement joins TRBV9 to TRBJ2-5; 10 bases line up with TRBD2. The CDR3 sequence is 15 residues long. The germline gives CDR1 SGDLS, CDR2 YYNGEE. V shed 4 bases, J shed 1 base, and the junction held 4 bases outside the gene matches. For the CDR3, the DNA is TGTGCCAGCAGCTATACTAGCGGGGTCCAAGAGACCCAGTACTTC. This translates into CASSYTSGVQETQYF.